Following are 27 T cell receptor beta chains from one sample sequenced in a study of blood T cells in healthy people across ages (dated by TCRdb to 2013 to 2016). The library was obtained by 5' RACE. The sequencing machine was an Illumina HiSeq 2500. A second roughly 7 to 12 cycle PCR used a sample-barcoded 5' primer and a J-beta primer mix. TCRdb passed the public sequencing reads through fastp at Q25 and MiXCR, retaining productive beta sequences. Every CDR3 protein is listed once, alongside the most common genes and DNA of its rows. Across this sample there are about 1.6 million distinct CDR3 sequences, with about 35% seen only once. Of the sample, over 9% is held by the ten largest clones. The sequenced sample was blood. The receptors were gathered from a woman aged 25 to 45 in good health.

This clonotype was counted a few times. The chain uses TRBV20-1 and TRBJ2-2, with 9 bases aligning to TRBD2. CDR3 length equals 13 residues. CDR1 and CDR2 from the germline V gene are DFQATT and SNEGSKA (reference sequence). Trimming cost V 6 bases and J 6 bases; bases outside gene matches: 5. CDR3 protein: CSAPGLAAGELFF. CDR3 nucleotides: TGCAGTGCACCGGGACTAGCTGCCGGGGAGCTGTTTTTT.

The chain has TRBV6-5 and TRBJ2-3; 10 bases are a match to TRBD2. This CDR3 region has 17 residues. CDR1 is MNHEY, CDR2 SVGAGI, per germline. V shed 2 bases and J 3 bases; nucleotides not matched to a gene: 8. The CDR3 is CASSYQSASGRTDTQYF. CDR3 DNA: TGTGCCAGCAGTTACCAATCCGCTAGCGGGAGAACAGATACGCAGTATTTT.

The J gene is TRBJ1-2, the V gene TRBV7-9, with a weak D call TRBD1 (6 bases). There are 14 residues in the CDR3. V lost 5 bases and J 3 bases, leaving 13 bases between the germline ends. Germline V gene data show CDR1 as SEHNR and CDR2 as FQNEAQ (reference sequence). The CDR3 loop is CASSPGGGDYGYTF. CDR3 coding DNA: TGTGCCAGCAGCCCGGGGGGGGGCGACTATGGCTACACCTTC.

V and J are TRBV7-6 and TRBJ2-7; 12 nucleotides align to TRBD1. Trimming took 1 base from V and 4 from J; bases not matched to a gene: 5. Germline CDR1 reads SGHVS; CDR2 reads FNYEAQ. The CDR3 sequence is 16 residues long. As DNA, the CDR3 is TGTGCCAGCAGCTTAGAGGGACAGGGGGCTGGATACGAGCAGTACTTC. This encodes CASSLEGQGAGYEQYF.

This clonotype was detected only a few times. The genes are TRBV19 and TRBJ1-5, with unresolved D. In germline, CDR1 is LNHDA, CDR2 SQIVND (reference sequence). CDR3 length: 14 residues. V shed 7 bases and J shed 7 bases, with 17 bases lying between them. DNA for the CDR3: TGTGCCAGTACCTACGGCGAGGGCTACCAGCCCCAGCATTTT. Protein product: CASTYGEGYQPQHF.

The chain recombines TRBV3-1 with TRBJ1-2; D is perhaps TRBD1 (5 bases). V gave up 1 base and J gave up 10 bases, with 13 bases separating them. The CDR3 runs 13 residues. Germline loops: CDR1 LGHDT, CDR2 YNNKEL (reference sequence). The CDR3, as DNA: TGTGCCAGCAGCCAAGGGGCTGGGGGAGACTACACCTTC. Translated, it gives CASSQGAGGDYTF.

This clonotype came up many times. The rearrangement links TRBV12-3 or TRBV12-4 to TRBJ2-1; 8 bases are shared with TRBD1. The length of the CDR3 is 13 residues. J gave up 7 bases and V 7 bases, and 6 bases lay outside the gene matches. CDR3 sequence: CASTQGVENEQFF. The CDR3 coding sequence is TGTGCCAGCACACAGGGGGTGGAAAATGAGCAGTTCTTC.

The V and J genes are TRBV28 and TRBJ2-6; a weak D match, TRBD1 (5 bases). Germline loops: CDR1 MDHEN, CDR2 SYDVKM. This CDR3 has 17 amino acids. V was shortened by 5 bases and J by 0 bases, with 14 bases between the two germline ends. CDR3 coding DNA: TGTGCCAGCAGTATACGACAGTCCTACTCTGGGGCCAACGTCCTGACTTTC. It is translated as CASSIRQSYSGANVLTF. Full variable domain (remainder filled in from reference TRBV28 and TRBJ2-6): DVKVTQSSRYLVKRTGEKVFLECVQDMDHENMFWYRQDPGLGLRLIYFSYDVKMKEKGDIPEGYSVSREKKERFSLILESASTNQTSMYLCASSIRQSYSGANVLTFGAGSRLTVL.

The genes are TRBV9 and TRBJ2-1; D unclear. Germline loops: CDR1 SGDLS, CDR2 YYNGEE. This CDR3 contains 11 residues. V was pared by 1 base and J by 9 bases, with 5 bases between. The CDR3 is CASSVSTEQFF. The CDR3 DNA follows: TGTGCCAGCAGCGTATCTACTGAGCAGTTCTTC.

V is TRBV10-3 and J is TRBJ2-3; D remains ambiguous. Germline V gene sequence: CDR1 ENHRY, CDR2 SYGVKD. Trimming pared 5 bases from V and 0 bases from J, leaving 12 bases between. The CDR3 length is 15 residues. DNA for the CDR3: TGTGCCATCAGTAGTGACTCCCCTAGCACAGATACGCAGTATTTT. Protein product: CAISSDSPSTDTQYF.

This clonotype came up a few times. The chain carries TRBV7-9 and TRBJ2-7; 10 bases are a match to TRBD1. Germline CDR1 and CDR2: SEHNR and FQNEAQ (reference sequence). Trimming cost V 3 bases and J 4 bases; bases outside gene matches: 12. The CDR3 is 17 residues long. CDR3 nucleotides: TGTGCCAGCAGCTTCCACTCCGGGACAGGGGATCTGTACGAGCAGTACTTC. Its protein product is CASSFHSGTGDLYEQYF.

This chain joins TRBV3-1 and TRBJ1-2; 9 bases align to TRBD1. Germline trimming cut 0 bases from V and 3 bases from J; bases unmatched to any gene: 8. In germline, CDR1 is LGHDT, CDR2 YNNKEL (reference sequence). The CDR3 runs 17 residues. The DNA of the CDR3 is TGTGCCAGCAGCCAAGATTTCCGGGACAGGGCAGACTATGGCTACACCTTC. Translation gives CASSQDFRDRADYGYTF.

The chain uses TRBV2 and TRBJ2-7, with D possibly TRBD2 on 6 matching bases. V was shortened by 7 bases and J by 3 bases, with 13 bases between the two germline ends. The CDR3 consists of 13 residues. CDR1 and CDR2 (germline): SNHLY, FYNNEI. CDR3 nucleotide sequence: TGTGCCAGCACCGAGGGAGGCTACTACGAGCAGTACTTC. Translation gives CASTEGGYYEQYF.

This chain links TRBV21-1 with TRBJ2-3; TRBD2, the table's D call, was not compared with the DNA. TRBV21-1 is a pseudogene. The CDR3 covers 17 residues. CDR3 residues: CASSKAGGDGIADTQYF. The CDR3 DNA sequence: TGTGCCAGCAGCAAAGCGGGAGGGGATGGGATTGCAGATACGCAGTATTTT.

The rearrangement joins TRBV6-1 to TRBJ1-4; TRBD1 agrees at 7 bases. The CDR3 covers 16 residues. Germline-derived CDR1 and CDR2 are MNHNS and SASEGT. V shed 1 base and J 5 bases; nucleotides not matched to a gene: 7. The CDR3 DNA follows: TGTGCCAGCAGTGAAGGTGGGACAGTTAAGAATGAAAAACTGTTTTTT. Its translation: CASSEGGTVKNEKLFF.

The CDR3 coding sequence is TGCGCCAGCAGCTTGGCCGCCAGGATAGTCACAGATACGCAGTATTTT. It is translated as CASSLAARIVTDTQYF. This sequence joins TRBV5-1 and TRBJ2-3; D remains ambiguous. Germline V gene sequence: CDR1 SGHRS, CDR2 YFSETQ. V was shortened by 0 bases and J by 2 bases, with 13 bases between the two germline ends. The CDR3 is 16 amino acids.

V and J are TRBV13 and TRBJ1-4; TRBD1 agrees at 9 bases. Germline values: CDR1 PRHDT, CDR2 FYEKMQ (reference sequence). The junction had 7 bases not matched to a gene; V was cut back by 6 bases and J by 8 bases. The CDR3 is 14 residues long. The CDR3 nucleotides are TGTGCCAGCAGTCGCAACAGGGGGCGAGAAAAACTGTTTTTT. Translation gives CASSRNRGREKLFF.

This clonotype was observed a few times. The chain couples TRBV3-1 to TRBJ1-1; the D is unclear. Trimming removed 2 bases from V and 1 base from J, with 8 bases in between. In germline, CDR1 is LGHDT, CDR2 YNNKEL (reference sequence). The CDR3 contains 14 residues. This CDR3 is CASSQLPWNTEAFF. CDR3 sequence (DNA): TGTGCCAGCAGCCAACTCCCGTGGAACACTGAAGCTTTCTTT.

This clonotype showed up just a few times. J is TRBJ2-1 and V is TRBV9, with TRBD1 matching 7 bases. This CDR3 region has 16 residues. Losses at the gene ends were 3 bases for V and 1 base for J; bases not matched to a gene: 7. The V gene's germline CDR1 is SGDLS and CDR2 YYNGEE. The chain's CDR3 is CASSATDRASYNEQFF. In DNA, the CDR3 is TGTGCCAGCAGCGCCACCGACAGGGCGTCCTACAATGAGCAGTTCTTC. Together with reference TRBV9 and TRBJ2-1, the CDR3 gives the full variable domain: DSGVTQTPKHLITATGQRVTLRCSPRSGDLSVYWYQQSLDQGLQFLIQYYNGEERAKGNILERFSAQQFPDLHSELNLSSLELGDSALYFCASSATDRASYNEQFFGPGTRLTVL.

The gene calls are TRBV12-3 or TRBV12-4 and TRBJ1-6; D is uncertain. Between the trimmed V and J ends, which lost 8 bases and 7 bases, there was a span of 6 bases. The CDR3 has 11 amino acids. CDR3 residues: CASGINSPLHF. CDR3 bases: TGTGCCAGCGGAATAAATTCACCCCTCCACTTT.

This clonotype has only a few counts. The chain employs TRBV9 and TRBJ1-2; D gene ambiguous. Trimming left V 3 bases short and J 5 bases short, with 14 bases between. The germline CDR1 and CDR2 sequences are SGDLS and YYNGEE. This CDR3 has 14 amino acids. CDR3 nucleotides: TGTGCCAGCAGCGCCAGAACGTCAAGATATGGCTACACCTTC. Translation: CASSARTSRYGYTF.

V usage is TRBV18 and J usage is TRBJ1-4, with D maybe TRBD1 (5 bases). This CDR3 is built from 14 residues. Trimming took off 3 bases at V and 5 bases at J, with 10 bases between the two ends. Germline CDR1 and CDR2: KGHSH and LQKENI. The CDR3 region is CASSPRSGNEKLFF. DNA of the CDR3: TGTGCCAGCTCACCTAGGTCAGGGAATGAAAAACTGTTTTTT.

This clonotype was seen ten or more times. The gene calls are TRBV10-3 and TRBJ2-1; D perhaps matches TRBD2 (6 bases). This CDR3 spans 16 amino acids. Germline CDR1 is ENHRY and CDR2 is SYGVKD. The V end was cut by 3 bases, the J end by 3 bases, with 15 bases between. DNA for the CDR3: TGTGCCATCAGTGATTTTGGGAGGTTGATCTACAATGAGCAGTTCTTC. Translating it yields CAISDFGRLIYNEQFF.

This clonotype has only a few counts. The chain links TRBV9 to TRBJ2-7; D is possibly TRBD1 (5 bases). This CDR3 has 13 amino acids. V lost 3 bases, J lost 5 bases, and 12 bases lay in between. In germline, CDR1 is SGDLS, CDR2 YYNGEE. The CDR3 bases are TGTGCCAGCAGCGCGGACATGTTCGACGAGCAGTACTTC. Translated: CASSADMFDEQYF.

V gene TRBV20-1 combines with J gene TRBJ2-1; 10 bases align to TRBD2. CDR1 is DFQATT, CDR2 SNEGSKA, per germline (reference sequence). The V gene end was trimmed by 3 bases and the J gene end by 5 bases; junction bases not matched to a gene: 10. CDR3 length equals 16 residues. The CDR3 nucleotides read TGCAGTGCTAGTCCTAATAGCGGGAGGCCTAACAATGAGCAGTTCTTC. This codes for CSASPNSGRPNNEQFF.

There are a few counts of this clonotype. The V call is TRBV7-2, the J call TRBJ2-5; D possibly corresponds to TRBD2 (5 bases). CDR1 and CDR2 from the germline V gene are SGHTA and FQGNSA. The CDR3 is 15 residues long. The V end was cut by 4 bases, the J end by 4 bases, with 16 bases between. CDR3 sequence (DNA): TGTGCCAGCAGCTCCGGCCTCAGCGGAGTAGAGACCCAGTACTTC. It codes for CASSSGLSGVETQYF.

Only a few counts were recorded for this clonotype. The gene calls are TRBV7-6 and TRBJ1-4; 8 bases are a match to TRBD1. The CDR3 totals 18 residues. Germline loops: CDR1 SGHVS, CDR2 FNYEAQ. Losses at the gene ends were 7 bases for V and 2 bases for J; bases not matched to a gene: 15. This chain's CDR3 is CASTSSRRQGPTNEKLFF. CDR3 bases: TGTGCCAGCACCTCCTCTAGGAGACAGGGGCCCACTAATGAAAAACTGTTTTTT. Full variable domain (missing parts from reference TRBV7-6 and TRBJ1-4): GAGVSQSPRYKVTKRGQDVALRCDPISGHVSLYWYRQALGQGPEFLTYFNYEAQQDKSGLPNDRFSAERPEGSISTLTIQRTEQRDSAMYRCASTSSRRQGPTNEKLFFGSGTQLSVL.